This TCR beta chain was recorded in a study of early T cells in non-severe SARS-CoV-2 infection (dated by TCRdb to the early 2020s). Context from the whole study: Because TCR sequencing was done on bulk RNA from unsorted whole blood, the alpha and beta chains could not be paired.

This clonotype was seen at least ten times. Its antigen target is currently unknown. The record has no base qualities; no much larger clone is one base away. What the study reported, not specific to this receptor: VDJdb matching was skewed toward anti-spike CD8 responses and likely underestimated virus-specific expansions, missing private and CD4 specificities.

A case-control design nested within a healthcare worker cohort in London, UK, was used, with weekly nasopharyngeal swab PCR tests and blood sampling performed. Healthcare workers were recruited during the week of the UK lockdown, between 23 and 31 March 2020, and followed weekly for up to roughly 15 weeks. Inclusive of the bounding cysteine and phenylalanine, the CDR3 is 16 residues long. The DNA shown is the 48-base CDR3, in frame from base 1. CDR1 and CDR2 are drawn from the germline V gene (reference sequence): DFQATT, SNEGSKA. V is trimmed back by 1 base and J by 3 bases, and the junction contains 10 bases that no gene match accounts for. Library preparation was by 5' RACE. TCRdb lists the instrument as NextSeq 500. The TCR library protocol attached unique molecular identifiers to individual cDNA molecules to correct for sequencing error and PCR bias. TCR alpha and beta chains were both sequenced, and the abundances of alpha and beta sequences in each sample were closely correlated with each other. As for the authors' bioinformatics: Decombinator V4 was used to annotate the V gene, J gene and CDR3 of the TCR sequences. Expanded TCRs were defined as changing significantly between any two time points under a Poisson model with p below 0.0001. TCR abundances were normalised to the total number of TCRs sequenced in each sample and reported as counts per million. TRAV1-2 paired with TRAJ12, TRAJ20 or TRAJ33 defined MAIT TCRs, while TRAV10 paired with TRAJ18 defined iNKT TCRs. VDJdb, accessed 1 November 2021, was searched for CMV, EBV and SARS-CoV-2 annotated TCRs, with TCRs annotated for multiple antigens excluded. The raw public reads went through TCRdb reprocessing: fastp at Q25, MiXCR clone calling, in-frame beta chains kept. Identical CDR3 proteins give one entry, which carries the most common genes and DNA. The V and J calls come from TCRdb's annotation, not from the publication. For this sample the table gives about 17,000 distinct CDR3 sequences, of which more than 5.5% were detected only once. The ten most abundant clones make up around 6.8% of the sample.

This chain is built from TRBV20-1 and TRBJ2-7; the central 9 bases match TRBD2. This clonotype originated in an adult who was a healthcare worker with PCR-confirmed SARS-CoV-2 infection or an uninfected control (not recorded which). The sample here was whole blood, taken at baseline. The CDR3 corresponds to CSARAGTSSDYYEQYF. Read as DNA, the sequence is TGCAGTGCTAGAGCCGGGACTAGCTCGGATTACTACGAGCAGTACTTC.